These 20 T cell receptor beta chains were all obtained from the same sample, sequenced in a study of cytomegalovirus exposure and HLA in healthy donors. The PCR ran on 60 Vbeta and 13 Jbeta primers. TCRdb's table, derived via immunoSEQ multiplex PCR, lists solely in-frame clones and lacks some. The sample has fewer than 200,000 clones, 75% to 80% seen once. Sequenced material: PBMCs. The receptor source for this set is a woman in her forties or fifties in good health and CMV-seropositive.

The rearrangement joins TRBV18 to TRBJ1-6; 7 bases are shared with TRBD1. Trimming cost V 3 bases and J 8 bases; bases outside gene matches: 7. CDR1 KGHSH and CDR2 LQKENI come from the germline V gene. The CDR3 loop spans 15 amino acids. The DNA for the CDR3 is TGTGCCAGCTCACCGAAGACAGGGTCGGATTCACCCCTCCACTTT. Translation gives CASSPKTGSDSPLHF.

This chain's CDR3 is CASSAQQGQETQYF. In DNA form, the CDR3 reads TGTGCCAGCAGCGCCCAACAGGGGCAAGAGACCCAGTACTTC. V and J are TRBV9 and TRBJ2-5, with TRBD1 matching 7 bases. V gave up 3 bases and J gave up 2 bases; unmatched junction bases: 4. Germline-derived CDR1 and CDR2 are SGDLS and YYNGEE. The CDR3 extends over 14 amino acids.

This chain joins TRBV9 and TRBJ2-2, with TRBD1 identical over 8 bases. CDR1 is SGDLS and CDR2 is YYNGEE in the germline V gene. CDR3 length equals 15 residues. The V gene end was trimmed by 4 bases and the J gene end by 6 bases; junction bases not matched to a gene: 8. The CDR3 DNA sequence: TGTGCCAGCAGCACCCGACAGGGGATAGCCGGGGAGCTGTTTTTT. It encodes CASSTRQGIAGELFF.

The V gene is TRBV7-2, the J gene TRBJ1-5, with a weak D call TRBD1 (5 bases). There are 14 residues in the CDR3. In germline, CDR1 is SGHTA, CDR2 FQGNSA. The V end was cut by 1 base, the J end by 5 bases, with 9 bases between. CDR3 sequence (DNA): TGTGCCAGCAGCTTAGGGCAGGGCCATCAGCCCCAGCATTTT. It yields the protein CASSLGQGHQPQHF.

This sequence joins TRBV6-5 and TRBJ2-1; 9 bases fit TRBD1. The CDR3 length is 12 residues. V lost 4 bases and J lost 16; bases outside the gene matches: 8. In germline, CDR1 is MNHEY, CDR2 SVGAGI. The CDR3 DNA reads TGTGCCAGCAGTTCCACAGGGGGCTCTTGCTTCTTC. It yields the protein CASSSTGGSCFF.

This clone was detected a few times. CDR3 residues: CASSRDRGNYQPQHF. DNA of the CDR3: TGTGCCAGCAGTAGGGACAGGGGTAATTATCAGCCCCAGCATTTT. The chain has TRBV6-1 and TRBJ1-5; TRBD1 agrees at 10 bases. The J segment lost 5 bases and the V segment lost 5 bases, leaving 6 bases of the junction unmatched. The CDR3 has 15 amino acids. Germline lookup yields CDR1 MNHNS and CDR2 SASEGT.

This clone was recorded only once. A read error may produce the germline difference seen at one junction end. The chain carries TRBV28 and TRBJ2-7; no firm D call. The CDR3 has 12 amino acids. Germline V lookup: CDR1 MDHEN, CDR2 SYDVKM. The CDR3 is CACRSSSYEQYF. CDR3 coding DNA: TGTGCCTGCAGGTCTAGCTCCTACGAGCAGTACTTC. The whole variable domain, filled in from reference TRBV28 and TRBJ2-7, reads DVKVTQSSRYLVKRTGEKVFLECVQDMDHENMFWYRQDPGLGLRLIYFSYDVKMKEKGDIPEGYSVSREKKERFSLILESASTNQTSMYLCACRSSSYEQYFGPGTRLTVT.

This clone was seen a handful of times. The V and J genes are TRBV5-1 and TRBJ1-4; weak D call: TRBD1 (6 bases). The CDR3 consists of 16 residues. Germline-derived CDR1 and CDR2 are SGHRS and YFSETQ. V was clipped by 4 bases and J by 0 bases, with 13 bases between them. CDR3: CASSVGAIATNEKLFF. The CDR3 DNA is TGCGCCAGCAGCGTGGGGGCAATTGCAACTAATGAAAAACTGTTTTTT.

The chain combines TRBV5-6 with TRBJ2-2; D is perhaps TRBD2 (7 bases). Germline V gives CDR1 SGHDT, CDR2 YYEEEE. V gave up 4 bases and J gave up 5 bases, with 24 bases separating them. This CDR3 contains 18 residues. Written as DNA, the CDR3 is TGTGCCAGCAGCGTCAGAAGCGGGACAAAGCTAGGAACCGGGGAGCTGTTTTTT. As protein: CASSVRSGTKLGTGELFF.

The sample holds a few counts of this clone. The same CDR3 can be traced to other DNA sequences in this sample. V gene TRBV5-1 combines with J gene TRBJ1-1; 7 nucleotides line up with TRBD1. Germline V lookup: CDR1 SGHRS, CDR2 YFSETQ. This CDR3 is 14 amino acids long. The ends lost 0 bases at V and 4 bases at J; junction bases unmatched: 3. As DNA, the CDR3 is TGCGCCAGCAGCTTGGATGCAGGGGGCACTGAAGCTTTCTTT. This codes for CASSLDAGGTEAFF.

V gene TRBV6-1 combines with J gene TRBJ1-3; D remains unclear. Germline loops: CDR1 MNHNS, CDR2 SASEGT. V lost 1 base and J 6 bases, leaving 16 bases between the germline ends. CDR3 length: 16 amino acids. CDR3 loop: CASSEVLGGPENTIYF. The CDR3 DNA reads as TGTGCCAGCAGTGAAGTCCTAGGAGGGCCTGAAAACACCATATATTTT.

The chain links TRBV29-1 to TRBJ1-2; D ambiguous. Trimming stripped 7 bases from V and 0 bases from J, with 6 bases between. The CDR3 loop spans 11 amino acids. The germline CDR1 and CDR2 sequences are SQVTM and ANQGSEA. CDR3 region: CSGTTNYGYTF. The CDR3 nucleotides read TGCAGCGGAACAACTAACTATGGCTACACCTTC.

CDR3 protein: CASRDLQGWVSPLHF. The CDR3, as DNA: TGTGCCAGCAGAGACCTACAGGGGTGGGTCTCACCCCTCCACTTT. The chain carries TRBV2 and TRBJ1-6, with TRBD1 matching 7 bases. This CDR3 has 15 amino acids. Germline lookup yields CDR1 SNHLY and CDR2 FYNNEI. V lost 6 bases and J lost 10; bases outside the gene matches: 12.

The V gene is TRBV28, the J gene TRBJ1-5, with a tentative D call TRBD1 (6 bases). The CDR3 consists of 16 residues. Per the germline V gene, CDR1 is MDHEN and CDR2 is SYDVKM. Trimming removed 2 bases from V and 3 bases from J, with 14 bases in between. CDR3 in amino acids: CASSLGGGGYNQPQHF. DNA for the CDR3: TGTGCCAGCAGTTTAGGAGGGGGAGGGTACAATCAGCCCCAGCATTTT.

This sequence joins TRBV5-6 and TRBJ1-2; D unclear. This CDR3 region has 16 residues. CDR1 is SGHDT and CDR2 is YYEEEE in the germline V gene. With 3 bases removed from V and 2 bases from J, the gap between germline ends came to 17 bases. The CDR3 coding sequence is TGTGCCAGCAGCTCTAGATCGGGAACACAGAACTATGGCTACACCTTC. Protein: CASSSRSGTQNYGYTF.

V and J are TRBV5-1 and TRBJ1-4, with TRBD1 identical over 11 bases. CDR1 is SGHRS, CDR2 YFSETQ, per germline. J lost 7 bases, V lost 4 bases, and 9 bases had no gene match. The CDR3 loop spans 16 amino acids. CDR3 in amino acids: CASSQLSGTGGEKLFF. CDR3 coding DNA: TGCGCCAGCAGCCAACTATCCGGGACAGGGGGTGAAAAACTGTTTTTT.

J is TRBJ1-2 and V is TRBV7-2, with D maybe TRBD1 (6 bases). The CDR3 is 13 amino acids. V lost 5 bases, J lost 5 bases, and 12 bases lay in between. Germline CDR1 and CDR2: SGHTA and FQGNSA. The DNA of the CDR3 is TGTGCCAGCAGCGAAGACAGGACGTATGGCTACACCTTC. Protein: CASSEDRTYGYTF.

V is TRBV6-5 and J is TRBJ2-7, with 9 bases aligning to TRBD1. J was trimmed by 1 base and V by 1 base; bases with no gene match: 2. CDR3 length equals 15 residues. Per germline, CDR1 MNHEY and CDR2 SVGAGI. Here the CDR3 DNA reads TGTGCCAGCAGTTACTATGGGACAGGGTCCTACGAGCAGTACTTC. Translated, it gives CASSYYGTGSYEQYF.

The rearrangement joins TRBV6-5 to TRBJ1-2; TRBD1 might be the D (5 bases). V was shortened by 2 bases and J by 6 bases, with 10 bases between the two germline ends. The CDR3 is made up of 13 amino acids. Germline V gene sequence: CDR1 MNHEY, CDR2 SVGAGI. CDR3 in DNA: TGTGCCAGCAGTTACGCGGGGGATGATGGCTACACCTTC. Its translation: CASSYAGDDGYTF.

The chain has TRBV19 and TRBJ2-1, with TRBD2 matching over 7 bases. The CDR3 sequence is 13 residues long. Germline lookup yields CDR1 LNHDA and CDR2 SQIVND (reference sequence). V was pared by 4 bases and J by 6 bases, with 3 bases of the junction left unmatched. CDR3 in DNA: TGTGCCAGTAGTAAGACTAGCAGCAATGAGCAGTTCTTC. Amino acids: CASSKTSSNEQFF.